This T cell receptor (beta chain) comes out of a study of T cell repertoires in cytomegalovirus infection. Study-level information: Indicated by public TCR beta signatures were CMV infection and matching HLA type.

Study outcomes and limitations: Within the response measured ex vivo, HLA-C-restricted CMV-specific TCR beta clonotypes were dominant.

A word on this clonotype: The antigen is unknown.

Each CDR3 protein gets one entry after TCRdb re-called the reads with MiXCR. The sample shows under 200,000 distinct CDR3 sequences, roughly 21% of them seen only once. This sample comprised CD8+ T cells from cultured PBMCs, obtained from culture after CMV antigen stimulation. This TCR was sampled from a human donor in good health (CMV status not recorded). Some clones in this sample may be carry-over from other donors' samples.

CDR3 DNA sequence: TGTGCCAGCAGTGAAAGTGGGCCCCAAGAGACCCAGTACTTC. Protein product: CASSESGPQETQYF. The V and J genes are TRBV12-3 or TRBV12-4 and TRBJ2-5; D is undetermined. Trimming shortened V by 5 bases and J by 1 base, and 11 bases separated the two germline ends. The CDR3 sequence is 14 residues long.